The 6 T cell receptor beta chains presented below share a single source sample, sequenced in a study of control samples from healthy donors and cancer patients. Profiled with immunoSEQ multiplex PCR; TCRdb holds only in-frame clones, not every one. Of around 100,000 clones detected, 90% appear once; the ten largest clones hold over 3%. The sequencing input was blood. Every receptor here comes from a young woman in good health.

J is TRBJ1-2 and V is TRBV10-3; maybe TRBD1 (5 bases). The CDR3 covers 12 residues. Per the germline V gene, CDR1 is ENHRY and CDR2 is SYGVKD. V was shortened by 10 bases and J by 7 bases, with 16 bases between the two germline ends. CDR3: CATRRGDPGYTF. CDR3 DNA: TGTGCCACCCGAAGGGGCGACCCTGGCTACACCTTC.

In nucleotides, the CDR3 is TGTGCCAGCAGCCAATTAACAGGGATCATCGGAACTGAAGCTTTCTTT. It translates to CASSQLTGIIGTEAFF. This chain joins TRBV14 and TRBJ1-1, with a possible D match to TRBD1 (6 bases). The germline CDR1 and CDR2 sequences are SGHDN and FVKESK. This CDR3 has 16 amino acids. The germline V and J ends were trimmed by 2 bases and 5 bases, with 18 bases remaining between them.

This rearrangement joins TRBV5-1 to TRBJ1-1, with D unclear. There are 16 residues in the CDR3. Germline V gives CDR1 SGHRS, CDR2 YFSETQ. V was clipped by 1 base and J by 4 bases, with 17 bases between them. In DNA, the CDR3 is TGCGCCAGCAGCTTGTATGGTGCTTTACGGGGCACTGAAGCTTTCTTT. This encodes CASSLYGALRGTEAFF.

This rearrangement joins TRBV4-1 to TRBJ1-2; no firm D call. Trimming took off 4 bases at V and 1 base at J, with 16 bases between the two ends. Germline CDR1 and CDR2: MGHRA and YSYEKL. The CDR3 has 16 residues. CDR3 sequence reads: CASSPRLVDVNYGYTF. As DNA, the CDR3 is TGCGCCAGCAGCCCCCGTTTAGTAGACGTTAACTATGGCTACACCTTC.

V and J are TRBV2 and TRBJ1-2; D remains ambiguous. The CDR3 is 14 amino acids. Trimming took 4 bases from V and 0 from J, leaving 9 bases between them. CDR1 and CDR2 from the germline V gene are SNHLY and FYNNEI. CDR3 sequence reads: CASSVGSTNYGYTF. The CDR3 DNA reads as TGTGCCAGCAGTGTTGGCTCGACTAACTATGGCTACACCTTC.

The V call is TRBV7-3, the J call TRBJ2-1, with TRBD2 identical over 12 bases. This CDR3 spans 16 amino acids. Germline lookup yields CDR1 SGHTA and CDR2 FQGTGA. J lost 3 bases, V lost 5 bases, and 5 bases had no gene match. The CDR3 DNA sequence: TGTGCCAGCAGCCCACTAGCGGGGGGCGACTACAATGAGCAGTTCTTC. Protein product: CASSPLAGGDYNEQFF.